Presented here are 24 T cell receptor beta chains from one specimen sequenced in a study of CD8 T cells in Susac syndrome. RNA totalling roughly 0.45 to 1 ug underwent reverse transcription with random hexamers. One entry per CDR3 protein results from TCRdb running MiXCR on the immunoSEQ multiplex PCR reads. This table has roughly 300,000 distinct CDR3 sequences, 80% to 90% appearing once. Sequenced sample: CD8+ T cells from PBMCs. The receptors were gathered from a human donor with multiple sclerosis.

The chain has TRBV12-3 or TRBV12-4 and TRBJ2-4, with D possibly being TRBD2 (5 bases). The V and J ends lost 5 bases and 9 bases respectively, with 20 bases between them. The CDR3 sequence is 15 residues long. As DNA, the CDR3 is TGTGCCAGCAGTCCAAACCCCGCCAAGGCGGGCATTCAGTACTTC. This gives the protein CASSPNPAKAGIQYF.

The chain is built from TRBV20-1 and TRBJ1-1; D remains unclear. The CDR3 totals 15 residues. Trimming pared 0 bases from V and 1 base from J, leaving 12 bases between. The germline V gene has CDR1 DFQATT and CDR2 SNEGSKA (reference sequence). CDR3 DNA sequence: TGCAGTGCTAGAGATCGATATCGGGAGAACACTGAAGCTTTCTTT. This gives the protein CSARDRYRENTEAFF.

This CDR3 is CASRSWDRGVSTEAFF. The CDR3 DNA sequence: TGTGCCAGCAGGTCTTGGGACAGGGGGGTTTCCACTGAAGCTTTCTTT. This chain links TRBV28 with TRBJ1-1, with 11 bases that match TRBD1. This CDR3 spans 16 amino acids. The germline CDR1 and CDR2 sequences are MDHEN and SYDVKM. With 6 bases clipped from V and 4 bases from J, the junction kept 10 bases outside the gene matches.

The V gene is TRBV6-2 or TRBV6-3, the J gene TRBJ2-1; possibly TRBD1 or TRBD2 for D (5 bases each). Trimming removed 5 bases from V and 7 bases from J, with 12 bases in between. Germline CDR1 and CDR2: MNHEY and SVGEGT. This CDR3 has 13 residues. The CDR3 here is CASSRGRGNEQFF. DNA of the CDR3: TGTGCCAGCAGTAGGGGTCGAGGGAATGAGCAGTTCTTC.

V is TRBV2 and J is TRBJ1-2, with unresolved D. Germline CDR1 SNHLY, CDR2 FYNNEI. This CDR3 has 12 amino acids. Trimming removed 10 bases at V and 6 bases at J, with 15 bases between. CDR3 bases: TGTGCCACCAAGGGAGGGATTCATGGCTACACCTTC. It specifies CATKGGIHGYTF.

This chain links TRBV9 with TRBJ2-1; no clear D gene. The CDR3 consists of 13 residues. The V gene lost 4 bases and the J gene lost 10 bases, with 15 bases spanning the gap. CDR1 SGDLS and CDR2 YYNGEE come from the germline V gene. The CDR3 region is CASSQGIRAEQFF. The DNA for the CDR3 is TGTGCCAGCAGCCAAGGGATCCGGGCCGAGCAGTTCTTC.

The chain links TRBV19 to TRBJ2-7; 10 bases map to TRBD1. The CDR3 has 16 residues. J lost 0 bases, V lost 5 bases, and 7 bases had no gene match. CDR1 is LNHDA and CDR2 is SQIVND in the germline V gene (reference sequence). Here the CDR3 DNA reads TGTGCCAGTAGTGTCTCCGGGACAGGGGCCTCCTACGAGCAGTACTTC. Translating it yields CASSVSGTGASYEQYF.

A remark on this clonotype: Because the CDR3's place on the DNA is in doubt, the DNA is left out and the CDR3 is given as listed by TCRdb. V is TRBV7-9 and J is TRBJ2-5; the table's D gene call, TRBD2, was not cross checked with the DNA. The CDR3 is 14 amino acids long, termini counted. Germline V gene data show CDR1 as SEHNR and CDR2 as FQNEAQ (reference sequence). The CDR3 loop reads CASSPRDFGTGAYF.

CDR3 loop: CASSPGLAESISTDTQYF. DNA of the CDR3: TGTGCCAGCAGCCCGGGACTAGCGGAGAGTATTAGCACAGATACGCAGTATTTT. The chain employs TRBV6-1 and TRBJ2-3, with TRBD2 identical over 11 bases. The V gene end was trimmed by 6 bases and the J gene end by 0 bases; junction bases not matched to a gene: 11. CDR3 length: 18 amino acids. Per the germline V gene, CDR1 is MNHNS and CDR2 is SASEGT.

J is TRBJ1-6 and V is TRBV25-1; D unresolved. Per the germline V gene, CDR1 is MGHDK and CDR2 is SYGVNS. There are 13 residues in the CDR3. The V and J ends lost 4 bases and 7 bases respectively, with 8 bases between them. The CDR3 bases are TGTGCCAGCAGTGGGCAGATAAATTCACCCCTCCACTTT. It encodes CASSGQINSPLHF.

This clonotype occurred a few times. The chain employs TRBV5-6 and TRBJ2-7, with TRBD1 identical over 7 bases. Trimming removed 5 bases from V and 3 bases from J; junction bases left unmatched: 5. The CDR3 totals 13 residues. Germline loops: CDR1 SGHDT, CDR2 YYEEEE. DNA for the CDR3: TGTGCCAGCAGGATACAGGGGTTCTACGAGCAGTACTTC. It yields the protein CASRIQGFYEQYF.

The chain recombines TRBV20-1 with TRBJ2-1; a possible D gene is TRBD2 (6 bases). The CDR3 runs to 13 residues. The germline V gene has CDR1 DFQATT and CDR2 SNEGSKA (reference sequence). Trimming left V 3 bases short and J 3 bases short, with 9 bases between. The CDR3 sequence: CSARRRDYNEQFF. The CDR3 DNA is TGCAGTGCTAGGCGGCGGGACTACAATGAGCAGTTCTTC.

The chain uses TRBV9 and TRBJ2-7; TRBD1 is a possible D gene (6 bases). In germline, CDR1 is SGDLS, CDR2 YYNGEE. The CDR3 loop spans 15 amino acids. V shed 0 bases and J shed 6 bases, with 16 bases lying between them. The DNA for the CDR3 is TGTGCCAGCAGCGTAGCGGGACAAAGGATTGTCGAGCAGTACTTC. Protein: CASSVAGQRIVEQYF.

This chain uses TRBV28 with TRBJ2-5; D unclear. Germline loops: CDR1 MDHEN, CDR2 SYDVKM. Trimming removed 7 bases at V and 5 bases at J, with 14 bases between. This CDR3 region has 13 residues. CDR3 DNA: TGTGCCAGCACCAAAATATGGGCGGAGACCCAGTACTTC. It translates to CASTKIWAETQYF.

The CDR3 spells CASRPRGRDVNEQFF. CDR3 coding DNA: TGTGCCAGCAGGCCAAGGGGCAGGGATGTTAATGAGCAGTTCTTC. The rearrangement joins TRBV12-3 or TRBV12-4 to TRBJ2-1; a weak D match, TRBD1 (5 bases). V lost 6 bases and J 7 bases, leaving 19 bases between the germline ends. The CDR3 loop spans 15 amino acids.

V is TRBV20-1 and J is TRBJ2-3, with D possibly being TRBD2 (5 bases). The CDR3 has 14 residues. Germline V gene data show CDR1 as DFQATT and CDR2 as SNEGSKA (reference sequence). The ends were cut back, 3 bases at V and 4 bases at J, with 14 bases in the middle. In nucleotides, the CDR3 is TGCAGTGCTAGGGACTTTCTAGACGCAGATACGCAGTATTTT. This translates into CSARDFLDADTQYF.

The gene calls are TRBV14 and TRBJ2-2, with D unclear. Germline CDR1 reads SGHDN; CDR2 reads FVKESK. Trimming shortened V by 2 bases and J by 8 bases, and 12 bases separated the two germline ends. This CDR3 contains 14 residues. The CDR3 nucleotides are TGTGCCAGCAGCCAAACTGAATCCTGGGGGGAGCTGTTTTTT. Its translation is CASSQTESWGELFF.

The chain joins TRBV12-3 or TRBV12-4 to TRBJ2-3; D remains unclear. With 6 bases removed from V and 1 base from J, the gap between germline ends came to 14 bases. The CDR3 has 15 residues. CDR3 protein: CASSRRWLGTDTQYF. The CDR3, as DNA: TGTGCCAGCAGCAGACGTTGGTTGGGCACAGATACGCAGTATTTT.

The chain couples TRBV19 to TRBJ2-3; TRBD2 matches 10 bases. The CDR3 is made up of 15 amino acids. CDR1 and CDR2 (germline): LNHDA, SQIVND (reference sequence). J gave up 2 bases and V 7 bases, and 6 bases lay outside the gene matches. This CDR3 reads CASTPSGSTTDTQYF. The CDR3 bases are TGTGCCAGTACCCCTAGCGGGAGTACCACAGATACGCAGTATTTT.

This clonotype was seen only a few times. The chain employs TRBV4-1 and TRBJ2-7, with 8 bases identical to TRBD1. Germline-derived CDR1 and CDR2 are MGHRA and YSYEKL. Trimming at V came to 4 bases and at J to 5 bases, leaving 7 bases not matched to a gene. The CDR3 has 14 amino acids. This CDR3 is CASSPRDRSHEQYF. In DNA, the CDR3 is TGCGCCAGCAGCCCCCGGGACAGGAGCCACGAGCAGTACTTC.

The chain carries TRBV6-5 and TRBJ2-7, with 7 bases that match TRBD2. After removal of 0 bases from V and 2 bases from J, the junction contained 1 base not matched to a gene. Per the germline V gene, CDR1 is MNHEY and CDR2 is SVGAGI. CDR3 size: 14 residues. The CDR3: CASSYSLAAYEQYF. CDR3 DNA: TGTGCCAGCAGTTACTCCCTAGCGGCCTACGAGCAGTACTTC.

V usage is TRBV28 and J usage is TRBJ2-3, with D perhaps TRBD2 (6 bases). This CDR3 spans 15 amino acids. Germline values: CDR1 MDHEN, CDR2 SYDVKM. V was cut by 9 bases and J by 0 bases, with 16 bases left in between. Here the CDR3 reads CASHSWRGSTDTQYF. The CDR3 DNA sequence: TGTGCCAGTCACTCGTGGCGGGGAAGCACAGATACGCAGTATTTT.

This clonotype was detected only a few times. Compared with germline, one end of the junction differs, possibly owing to a read error. This sequence joins TRBV12-3 or TRBV12-4 and TRBJ2-7; D is unclear. This CDR3 is built from 11 residues. The CDR3 protein is CASTFGRSFSF. CDR3 sequence (DNA): TGTGCCAGCACCTTCGGGCGGTCCTTCTCCTTC.

The J gene is TRBJ2-2, the V gene TRBV12-5; D gene ambiguous. Germline loops: CDR1 LGHNT, CDR2 FRNRAP. The length of the CDR3 is 11 residues. V was pared by 7 bases and J by 3 bases, with 3 bases between. DNA for the CDR3: TGTGCTAGTGCTGACACCGGGGAGCTGTTTTTT. Translation gives CASADTGELFF.